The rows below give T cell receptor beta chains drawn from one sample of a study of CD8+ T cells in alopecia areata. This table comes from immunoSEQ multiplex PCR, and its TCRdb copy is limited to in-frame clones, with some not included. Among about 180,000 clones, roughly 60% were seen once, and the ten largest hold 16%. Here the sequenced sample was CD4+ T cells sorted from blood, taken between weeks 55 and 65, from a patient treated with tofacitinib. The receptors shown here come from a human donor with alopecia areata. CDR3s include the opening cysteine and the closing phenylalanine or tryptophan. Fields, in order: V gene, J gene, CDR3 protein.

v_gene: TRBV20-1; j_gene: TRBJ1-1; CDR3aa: CSASGRNEAFF
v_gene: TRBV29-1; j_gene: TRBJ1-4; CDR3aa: CSVDGGGPTTNEKLFF
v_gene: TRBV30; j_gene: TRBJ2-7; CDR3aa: CARGGKSSYEQYF
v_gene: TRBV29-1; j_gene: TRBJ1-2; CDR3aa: CSVGGVEGYTF
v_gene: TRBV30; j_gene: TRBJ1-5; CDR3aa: CAWSADSRNQPQHF
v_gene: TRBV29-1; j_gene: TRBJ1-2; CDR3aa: CSVEDTGYYGYTF
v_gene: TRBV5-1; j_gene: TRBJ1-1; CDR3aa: CASSLGPRGRANTEAFF
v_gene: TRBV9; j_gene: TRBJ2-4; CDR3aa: CASSADRTKNIQYF
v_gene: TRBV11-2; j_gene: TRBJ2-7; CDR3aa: CASSPSLEQYF
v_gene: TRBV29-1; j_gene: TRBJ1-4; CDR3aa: CSEDLTGKGEKLFF
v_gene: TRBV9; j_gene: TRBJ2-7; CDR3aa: CASSVSGGARDEQYF
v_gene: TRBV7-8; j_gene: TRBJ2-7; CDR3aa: CASSPGTGKQYF
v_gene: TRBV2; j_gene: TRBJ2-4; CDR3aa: CASSGERGINIQYF
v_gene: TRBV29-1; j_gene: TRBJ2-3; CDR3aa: CSVVGGNTDTQYF
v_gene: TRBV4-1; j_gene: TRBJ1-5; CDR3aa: CASSQTESNPQHF
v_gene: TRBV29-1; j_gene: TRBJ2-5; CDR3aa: CSVLTGQETQYF
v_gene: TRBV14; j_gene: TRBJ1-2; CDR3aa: CASSPYPGQSYTF
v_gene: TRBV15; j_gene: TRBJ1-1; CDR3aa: CATSRGGLNTEAFF
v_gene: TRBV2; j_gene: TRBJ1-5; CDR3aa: CASALDSPNQPQHF
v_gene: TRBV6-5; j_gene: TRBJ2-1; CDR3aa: CASSIEPGSYNEQFF
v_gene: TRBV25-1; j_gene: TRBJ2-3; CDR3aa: CASSDGGTDTQYF
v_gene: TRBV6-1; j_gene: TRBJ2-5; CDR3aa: CASSEPTGRGQETQYF
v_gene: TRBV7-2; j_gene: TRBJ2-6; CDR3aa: CASSLVWTSGANVLTF
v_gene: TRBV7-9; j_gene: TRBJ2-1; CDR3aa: CASSSPSVRGEQFF
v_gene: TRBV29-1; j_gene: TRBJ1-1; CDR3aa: CSVEEAETEAFF
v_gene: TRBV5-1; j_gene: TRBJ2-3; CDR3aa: CASSYLTDTQYF
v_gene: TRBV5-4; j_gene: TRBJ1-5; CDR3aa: CASSVQGGNQPQHF